Presented here are 17 T cell receptor beta chains from one specimen sequenced in a study of T cell clonality in common variable immunodeficiency. Using immunoSEQ multiplex PCR, the repertoire was profiled, and TCRdb retains in-frame clones only, with some absent. Altogether tens of thousands of clones were found in the sample, and no singletons occur. Sample: peripheral blood mononuclear cells. These receptors were collected from a person aged 18 to 70 in good health.

This clone occurred a few times. The read ends 3 residues shy of where the CDR3 ends; the end is completed using the germline J gene. The chain couples TRBV6-2 or TRBV6-3 to TRBJ1-5; D gene unclear. Germline lookup yields CDR1 MNHEY and CDR2 SVGEGT. Trimming cost V 3 bases and J 8 bases, with 17 bases left between them. The CDR3 runs to 15 residues. The DNA read from the CDR3 is TGTGCCAGCAGTTATGGCGGAGCTGCCGCGGAGCCC. The encoded protein is CASSYGGAAAEP. In full, the CDR3 is CASSYGGAAAEPQHF.

Ten or more counts support this clone. The missing CDR3 end, 3 residues past where the read stops, is filled in from the germline J gene. This chain connects TRBV20-1 to TRBJ2-2; the D gene is possibly TRBD2 (5 bases). Germline V gene sequence: CDR1 DFQATT, CDR2 SNEGSKA (reference sequence). The CDR3 has 13 residues. V was pared by 4 bases and J by 8 bases, with 14 bases between. Incomplete CDR3 DNA: TGCAGTGCTACGCCGCTGGGCGGGGGGGAG. Amino acids: CSATPLGGGE. The complete CDR3 reads CSATPLGGGELFF.

Ten or more counts support this clone. The covered CDR3 bases are TGTGCCAGTAGTATCAGGGGGACAGGGAGTCAGCCC. Encoded protein: CASSIRGTGSQP. The full-length CDR3 reads as CASSIRGTGSQPQHF. The rearrangement uses TRBV19 and TRBJ1-5; 9 bases are a match to TRBD1. The missing CDR3 end, 3 residues past where the read stops, is filled in from the germline J gene. J was trimmed by 6 bases and V by 3 bases; bases with no gene match: 6. This CDR3 is 15 amino acids long. Looked up from germline, CDR1 is LNHDA and CDR2 is SQIVND (reference sequence).

A remark on this clone: The read terminates 3 residues before the CDR3 end, so the remaining end is supplied by the germline J gene. V and J are TRBV5-1 and TRBJ2-2, with 8 bases that match TRBD2. In germline, CDR1 is SGHRS, CDR2 YFSETQ. The CDR3 covers 14 residues. The CDR3 bases that were read are TGCGCCAGCACCGGGGGGGACCTTAATGAAAAG. This encodes CASTGGDLNEK. The entire CDR3 is CASTGGDLNEKLFF.

Note on this clone: The read halts 3 residues ahead of the CDR3 end, with the missing end drawn from the germline J gene. The gene calls are TRBV7-3 and TRBJ2-5; TRBD1 aligns across 9 bases. V lost 4 bases, J lost 3 bases, and 3 bases stayed unmatched. There are 14 residues in the CDR3. CDR1 is SGHTA, CDR2 FQGTGA, per germline. The part of the CDR3 DNA that was read is TGTGCCAGCAGCTCGACAGGGGGGGAAGAGACC. Protein sequence: CASSSTGGEET. In full, the CDR3 is CASSSTGGEETQYF.

The table lists this clone with many counts. The read halts 3 residues ahead of the CDR3 end, with the missing end drawn from the germline J gene. The V gene is TRBV20-1, the J gene TRBJ1-1; D call uncertain. The CDR3 consists of 13 residues. Trimming took 3 bases from V and 3 from J, leaving 11 bases between them. The germline V gene has CDR1 DFQATT and CDR2 SNEGSKA (reference sequence). CDR3 DNA (partial): TGCAGTGCTAGGCGGGGTGGGGACACTGAA. Translated: CSARRGGDTE. The full CDR3 protein is CSARRGGDTEAFF.

The CDR3 sequence is CSAGTDYGYTF. The DNA read from the CDR3 is TGCAGTGCTGGGACAGACTATGGC. The chain joins TRBV20-1 to TRBJ1-2; TRBD1 matches at 7 bases. From the germline J gene comes the end of the CDR3, since the read stops 3 residues before it. The length of the CDR3 is 11 residues. Germline CDR1 DFQATT, CDR2 SNEGSKA (reference sequence). J lost 3 bases, V lost 5 bases, and 0 bases had no gene match.

This clone came up many times. The read gets to within 3 residues of the CDR3 end, and the germline J gene fills in the rest. This chain joins TRBV5-1 and TRBJ2-4; 8 bases line up with TRBD1. CDR1 is SGHRS and CDR2 is YFSETQ in the germline V gene. The trim removed 4 bases at V and 7 bases at J, leaving 10 bases unmatched. The CDR3 extends over 15 amino acids. CDR3 loop: CASSLGQGRSNIQYF. Partial CDR3 DNA: TGCGCCAGCAGCCTTGGACAGGGTAGATCGAACATT.

This clone was found many times. The read terminates 3 residues ahead of where the CDR3 ends, so the germline J gene completes it. The chain couples TRBV20-1 to TRBJ2-7, with D possibly being TRBD1 (5 bases). Germline-derived CDR1 and CDR2 are DFQATT and SNEGSKA (reference sequence). Trimming removed 3 bases from V and 2 bases from J, with 11 bases in between. This CDR3 region has 13 residues. CDR3 DNA, as far as it was read: TGCAGTGCTAGTCGTCCAGGGCCCTACGAG. Its protein is CSASRPGPYE. The full CDR3 protein reads CSASRPGPYEQYF.

This clone was seen ten or more times. The sequenced CDR3 bases are TGTGCCAGCAGTCCGCCCCGGAGGACAGGGGAAGGCGTCTATGGC. Its protein is CASSPPRRTGEGVYG. The CDR3 in full is CASSPPRRTGEGVYGYTF. The chain employs TRBV12-3 or TRBV12-4 and TRBJ1-2, with 9 positions matching TRBD1. With the read ending 3 residues before the CDR3 end, the germline J gene is used to fill in that end. Trimming at V came to 5 bases and at J to 4 bases, leaving 17 bases not matched to a gene. The CDR3 has 18 amino acids.

This clone was found a few times. The read ends 3 residues early relative to the CDR3; the germline J gene fills the gap. The chain is built from TRBV19 and TRBJ1-1; 11 bases are shared with TRBD1. The CDR3 totals 15 residues. The germline V gene encodes CDR1 LNHDA and CDR2 SQIVND (reference sequence). V dropped 7 bases and J dropped 4; count of bases not matched to a gene: 8. The CDR3 bases that were read are TGTGCCAGTATTAGCTCCGGGACAGGGGGCACTGAA. Translation: CASISSGTGGTE. The full CDR3 reads CASISSGTGGTEAFF.

This clone was seen ten or more times. The CDR3 end is not reached by the read, which stops 3 residues before it; the germline J gene fills it in. The V and J genes are TRBV6-2 or TRBV6-3 and TRBJ2-5; 10 bases line up with TRBD2. The CDR3 runs to 16 residues. From germline, CDR1 is MNHEY and CDR2 SVGEGT. V dropped 4 bases and J dropped 1; count of bases not matched to a gene: 6. The DNA read from the CDR3 is TGTGCCAGCAGTTTCCCTAGCGGGAGAGTCCAAGAGACC. It specifies CASSFPSGRVQET. The whole CDR3 sequence is CASSFPSGRVQETQYF.

There are many counts of this clone. One end of the junction is discordant with germline, which a read error may explain. The read ends 3 residues early relative to the CDR3; the germline J gene fills the gap. The chain carries TRBV4-2 and TRBJ2-7, with 9 positions matching TRBD1. The CDR3 is 15 amino acids. Germline assignment: CDR1 LGHNA and CDR2 YNFKEQ. CDR3 bases read: TGCGCCAGCAGCCAAAAGATGACAGGGGGCTACGAG. This sequence encodes CASSQKMTGGYE. Given in full, the CDR3 is CASSQKMTGGYEQYF.

This clone was detected many times. The read gets to within 3 residues of the CDR3 end, and the germline J gene fills in the rest. The chain employs TRBV20-1 and TRBJ1-2; D remains ambiguous. The CDR3 loop spans 15 amino acids. Germline V gene data show CDR1 as DFQATT and CDR2 as SNEGSKA (reference sequence). V lost 0 bases and J 3 bases, leaving 14 bases between the germline ends. This CDR3 is CSARDVLLPHYGYTF. The CDR3 bases that were read are TGCAGTGCTAGAGATGTTTTACTTCCCCACTATGGC.

Worth noting for this clone: At one of its ends the junction is not consistent with the germline gene, which may arise from a read error. The read is 3 residues too short to cover the CDR3 end, so that end is filled in from the germline J gene. This chain links TRBV7-7 with TRBJ1-2, with D tentatively TRBD1 (5 bases). The CDR3 consists of 14 residues. The germline gives CDR1 SSHAT, CDR2 FNYEAQ (reference sequence). Here the CDR3 reads CASSSGGYTDTYTF. The CDR3 DNA, read in part, is TGTGCTAGCAGCTCCGGGGGATACACAGATACC.

Many counts were recorded for this clone. The read falls 3 residues short of the CDR3 end, and the missing part is taken from the germline J gene. The chain couples TRBV19 to TRBJ1-4, with 7 nucleotides matching TRBD1. The CDR3 runs to 14 residues. CDR1 is LNHDA and CDR2 is SQIVND in the germline V gene (reference sequence). J gave up 6 bases and V 4 bases, and 5 bases lay outside the gene matches. The CDR3 sequence is CASSRGQRYEKLFF. The DNA read from the CDR3 is TGTGCCAGTAGTAGGGGACAGCGGTATGAAAAA.

The CDR3 protein is CASSKGQGTNEKLFF. CDR3 bases read: TGTGCCAGTAGTAAAGGGCAGGGAACTAATGAAAAG. The rearrangement joins TRBV19 to TRBJ2-2; possibly TRBD1 for D (5 bases). The CDR3 is cut off 3 residues early in the read; its end comes from the germline J gene. Germline V gene lookup returns CDR1 LNHDA and CDR2 SQIVND (reference sequence). This CDR3 is 15 amino acids long. Together with reference TRBV19 and TRBJ2-2, the CDR3 gives the full variable domain: DGGITQSPKYLFRKEGQNVTLSCEQNLNHDAMYWYRQDPGQGLRLIYYSQIVNDFQKGDIAEGYSVSREKKESFPLTVTSAQKNPTAFYLCASSKGQGTNEKLFFGEGSRLTVL.